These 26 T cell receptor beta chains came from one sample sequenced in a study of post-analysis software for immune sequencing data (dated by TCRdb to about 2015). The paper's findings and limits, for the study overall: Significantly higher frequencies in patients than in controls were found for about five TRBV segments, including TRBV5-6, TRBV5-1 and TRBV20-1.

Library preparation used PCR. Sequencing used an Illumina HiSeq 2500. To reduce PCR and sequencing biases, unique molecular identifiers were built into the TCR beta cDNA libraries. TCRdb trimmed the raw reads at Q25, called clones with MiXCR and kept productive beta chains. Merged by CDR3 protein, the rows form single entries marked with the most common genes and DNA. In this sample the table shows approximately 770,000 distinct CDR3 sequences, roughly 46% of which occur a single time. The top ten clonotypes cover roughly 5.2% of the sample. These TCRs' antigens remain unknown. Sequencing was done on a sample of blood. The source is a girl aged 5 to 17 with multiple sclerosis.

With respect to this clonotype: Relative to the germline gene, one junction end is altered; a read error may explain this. The CDR3: CASSSERSSDNEQFF. The DNA for the CDR3 is TGTGCCAGCAGTTCAGAGCGGAGCTCCGACAATGAGCAGTTCTTC. The chain has TRBV12-3 or TRBV12-4 and TRBJ2-1; tentatively, D is TRBD2 (5 bases). CDR3 length equals 15 residues.

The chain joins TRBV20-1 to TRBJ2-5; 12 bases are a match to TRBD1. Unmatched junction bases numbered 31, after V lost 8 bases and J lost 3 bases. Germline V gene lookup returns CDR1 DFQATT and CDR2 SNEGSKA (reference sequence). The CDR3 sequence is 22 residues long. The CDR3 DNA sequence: TGCAGTCAGCAAACTCTAGAAATACCGGGACAGGGGGCGCGGCGCCCCAAAGAGACCCAGTACTTC. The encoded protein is CSQQTLEIPGQGARRPKETQYF.

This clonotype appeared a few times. The CDR3 region has the DNA TGCGCCAGCAGCTTGGTCTCAGTAACTGAAGCTTTCTTT. Encoded protein: CASSLVSVTEAFF. The J gene is TRBJ1-1, the V gene TRBV5-1; D not certain. CDR1 and CDR2 (germline): SGHRS, YFSETQ. Trimming removed 0 bases from V and 5 bases from J, with 8 bases in between. The CDR3 extends over 13 amino acids.

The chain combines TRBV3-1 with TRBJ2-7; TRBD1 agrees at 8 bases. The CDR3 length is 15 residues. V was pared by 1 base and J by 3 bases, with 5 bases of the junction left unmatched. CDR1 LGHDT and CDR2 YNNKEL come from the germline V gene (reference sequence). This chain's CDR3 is CASSQGARGLYEQYF. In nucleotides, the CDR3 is TGTGCCAGCAGCCAAGGTGCCAGGGGGCTCTACGAGCAGTACTTC.

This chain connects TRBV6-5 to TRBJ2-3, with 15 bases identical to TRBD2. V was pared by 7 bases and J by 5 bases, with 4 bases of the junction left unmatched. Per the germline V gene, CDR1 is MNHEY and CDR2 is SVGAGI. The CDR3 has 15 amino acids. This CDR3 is CASTSGLAGGDTQYF. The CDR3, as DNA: TGTGCCAGCACCTCGGGACTAGCGGGAGGAGATACGCAGTATTTT.

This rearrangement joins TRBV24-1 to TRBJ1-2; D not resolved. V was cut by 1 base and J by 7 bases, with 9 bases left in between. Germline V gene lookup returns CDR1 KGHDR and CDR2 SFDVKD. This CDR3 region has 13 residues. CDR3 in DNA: TGTGCCACCAGTGATTTCTCTGGTGGTGGCTACACCTTC. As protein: CATSDFSGGGYTF.

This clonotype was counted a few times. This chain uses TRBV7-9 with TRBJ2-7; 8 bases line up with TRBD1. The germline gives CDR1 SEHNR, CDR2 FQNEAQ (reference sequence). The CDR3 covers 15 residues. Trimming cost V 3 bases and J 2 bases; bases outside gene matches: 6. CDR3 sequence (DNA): TGTGCCAGCAGCTTCTCGGACAGGGTCGCCTACGAGCAGTACTTC. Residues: CASSFSDRVAYEQYF.

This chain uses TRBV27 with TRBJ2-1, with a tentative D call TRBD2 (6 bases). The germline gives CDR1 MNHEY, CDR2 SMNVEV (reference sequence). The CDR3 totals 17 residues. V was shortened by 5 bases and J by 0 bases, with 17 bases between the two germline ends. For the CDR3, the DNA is TGTGCCAGCAGTCCAACGGGACTCAAGAGCTCCTACAATGAGCAGTTCTTC. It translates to CASSPTGLKSSYNEQFF.

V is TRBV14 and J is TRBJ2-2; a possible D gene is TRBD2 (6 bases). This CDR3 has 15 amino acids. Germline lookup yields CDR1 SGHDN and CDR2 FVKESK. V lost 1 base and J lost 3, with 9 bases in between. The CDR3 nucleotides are TGTGCCAGCAGCCAAGTTAGCGGTTACACCGGGGAGCTGTTTTTT. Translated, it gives CASSQVSGYTGELFF.

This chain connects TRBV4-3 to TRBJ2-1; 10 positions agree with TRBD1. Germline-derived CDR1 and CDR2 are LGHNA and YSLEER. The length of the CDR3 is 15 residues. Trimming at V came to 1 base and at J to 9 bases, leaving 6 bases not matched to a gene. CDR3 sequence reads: CASSQAETGGSEQFF. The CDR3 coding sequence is TGCGCCAGCAGCCAAGCTGAGACAGGGGGCAGTGAGCAGTTCTTC.

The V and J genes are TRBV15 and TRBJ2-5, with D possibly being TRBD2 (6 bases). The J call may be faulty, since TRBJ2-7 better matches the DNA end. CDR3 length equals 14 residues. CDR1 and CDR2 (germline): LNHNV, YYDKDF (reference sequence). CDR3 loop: CATSRDPLGGEQYF. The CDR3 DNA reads TGTGCCACCAGCAGAGACCCTTTGGGGGGCGAGCAGTACTTC.

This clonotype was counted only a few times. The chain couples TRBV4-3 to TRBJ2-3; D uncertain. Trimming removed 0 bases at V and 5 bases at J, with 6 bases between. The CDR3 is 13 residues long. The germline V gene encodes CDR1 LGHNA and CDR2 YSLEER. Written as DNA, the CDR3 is TGCGCCAGCAGCCAAGATTTTGGAGATACGCAGTATTTT. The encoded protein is CASSQDFGDTQYF.

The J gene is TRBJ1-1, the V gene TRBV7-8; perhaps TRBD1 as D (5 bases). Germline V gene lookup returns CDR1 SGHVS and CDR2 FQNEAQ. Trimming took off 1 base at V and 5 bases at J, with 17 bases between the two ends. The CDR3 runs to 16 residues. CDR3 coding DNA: TGTGCCAGCAGCTTAGTTGTGGGCGGGGGACGAACTGAAGCTTTCTTT. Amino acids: CASSLVVGGGRTEAFF.

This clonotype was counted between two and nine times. The CDR3 protein is CASRTGGRRPIPQYF. CDR3 bases: TGTGCCAGCAGGACCGGGGGACGGAGACCAATACCTCAGTACTTC. This chain uses TRBV28 with TRBJ2-4; possible D gene TRBD2, 6 bases. Germline V gives CDR1 MDHEN, CDR2 SYDVKM. Between the trimmed V and J ends, which lost 6 bases and 12 bases, there was a span of 24 bases. The CDR3 consists of 15 residues.

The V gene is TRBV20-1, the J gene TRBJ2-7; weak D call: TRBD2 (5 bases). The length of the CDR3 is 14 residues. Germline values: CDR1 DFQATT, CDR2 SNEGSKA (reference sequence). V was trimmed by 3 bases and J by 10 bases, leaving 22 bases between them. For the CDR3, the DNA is TGCAGTGCTAGTAGCCCAATCCCGCTAGCAACCCAGTACTTC. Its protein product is CSASSPIPLATQYF.

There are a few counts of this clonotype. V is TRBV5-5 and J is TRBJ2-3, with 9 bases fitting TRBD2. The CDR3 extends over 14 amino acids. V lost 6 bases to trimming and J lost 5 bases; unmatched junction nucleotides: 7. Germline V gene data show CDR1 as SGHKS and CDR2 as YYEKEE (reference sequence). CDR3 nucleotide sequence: TGTGCCAGCATCTCTAGCGGGATACAAGATACGCAGTATTTT. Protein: CASISSGIQDTQYF.

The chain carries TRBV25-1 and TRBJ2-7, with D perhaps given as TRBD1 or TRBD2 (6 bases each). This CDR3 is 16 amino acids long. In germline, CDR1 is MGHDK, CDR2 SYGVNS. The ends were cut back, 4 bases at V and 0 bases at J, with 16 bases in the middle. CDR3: CASSAPGGTSSYEQYF. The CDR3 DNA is TGTGCCAGCAGTGCACCTGGGGGGACAAGCTCCTACGAGCAGTACTTC.

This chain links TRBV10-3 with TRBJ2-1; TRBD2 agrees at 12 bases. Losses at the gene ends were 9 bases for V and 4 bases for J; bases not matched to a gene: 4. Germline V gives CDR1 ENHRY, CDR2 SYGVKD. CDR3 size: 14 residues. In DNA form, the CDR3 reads TGTGCCATTCGGACTAGCGGGACTTACAATGAGCAGTTCTTC. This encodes CAIRTSGTYNEQFF.

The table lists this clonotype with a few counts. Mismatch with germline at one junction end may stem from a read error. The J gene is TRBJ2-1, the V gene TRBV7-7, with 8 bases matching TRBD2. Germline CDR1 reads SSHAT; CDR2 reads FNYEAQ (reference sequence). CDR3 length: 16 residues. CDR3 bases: TGTGCTAGCAGCCCCGGGGGAGCGGGAGCCTACAATGAGCAGTTCTTC. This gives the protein CASSPGGAGAYNEQFF.

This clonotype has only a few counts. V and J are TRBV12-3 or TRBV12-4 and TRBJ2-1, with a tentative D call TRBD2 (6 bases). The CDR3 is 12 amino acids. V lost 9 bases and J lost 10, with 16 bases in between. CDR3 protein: CASSGTSSEQFF. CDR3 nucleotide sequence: TGTGCCAGTTCCGGGACTTCATCAGAGCAGTTCTTC.

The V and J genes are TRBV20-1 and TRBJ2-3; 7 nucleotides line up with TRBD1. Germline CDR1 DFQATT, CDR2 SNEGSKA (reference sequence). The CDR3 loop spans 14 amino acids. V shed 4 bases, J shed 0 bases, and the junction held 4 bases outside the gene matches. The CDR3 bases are TGCAGTGCTAAACAGACAGGGAGCACAGATACGCAGTATTTT. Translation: CSAKQTGSTDTQYF.

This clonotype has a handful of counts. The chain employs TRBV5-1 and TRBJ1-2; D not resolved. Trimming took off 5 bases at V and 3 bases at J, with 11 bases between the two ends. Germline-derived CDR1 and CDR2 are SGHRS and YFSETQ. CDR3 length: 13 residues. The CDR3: CASRQWVDYGYTF. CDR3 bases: TGCGCCAGCAGGCAATGGGTGGACTATGGCTACACCTTC. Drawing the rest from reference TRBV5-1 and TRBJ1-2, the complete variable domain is KAGVTQTPRYLIKTRGQQVTLSCSPISGHRSVSWYQQTPGQGLQFLFEYFSETQRNKGNFPGRFSGRQFSNSRSEMNVSTLELGDSALYLCASRQWVDYGYTFGSGTRLTVV.

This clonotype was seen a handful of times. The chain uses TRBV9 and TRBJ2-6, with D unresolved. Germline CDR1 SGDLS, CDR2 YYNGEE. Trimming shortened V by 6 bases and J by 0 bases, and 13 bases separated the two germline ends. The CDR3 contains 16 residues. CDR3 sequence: CASNSRRRSGANVLTF. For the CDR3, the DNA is TGTGCCAGCAACTCCCGCCGGCGCTCTGGGGCCAACGTCCTGACTTTC.

The CDR3 DNA follows: TGTGCCAGCAGCCGAGGGGGGACCGCAGATACGCAGTATTTT. Its protein is CASSRGGTADTQYF. V is TRBV13 and J is TRBJ2-3; D may correspond to TRBD1 or TRBD2 (6 bases each). The length of the CDR3 is 14 residues. CDR1 and CDR2 (germline): PRHDT, FYEKMQ (reference sequence). Trimming took 5 bases from V and 4 from J, leaving 13 bases between them.

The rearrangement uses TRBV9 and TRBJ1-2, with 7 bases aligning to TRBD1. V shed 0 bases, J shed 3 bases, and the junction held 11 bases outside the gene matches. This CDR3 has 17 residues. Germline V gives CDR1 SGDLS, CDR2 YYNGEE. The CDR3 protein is CASSVGETGLLYYGYTF. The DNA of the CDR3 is TGTGCCAGCAGCGTAGGGGAGACAGGGCTGCTATACTATGGCTACACCTTC. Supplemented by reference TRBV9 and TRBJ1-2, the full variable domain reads DSGVTQTPKHLITATGQRVTLRCSPRSGDLSVYWYQQSLDQGLQFLIQYYNGEERAKGNILERFSAQQFPDLHSELNLSSLELGDSALYFCASSVGETGLLYYGYTFGSGTRLTVV.

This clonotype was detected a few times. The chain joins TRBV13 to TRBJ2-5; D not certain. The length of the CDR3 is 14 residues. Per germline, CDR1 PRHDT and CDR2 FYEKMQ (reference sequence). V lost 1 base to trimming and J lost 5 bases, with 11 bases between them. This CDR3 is CASSLDRFGETQYF. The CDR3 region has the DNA TGTGCCAGCAGCTTAGACCGGTTCGGGGAGACCCAGTACTTC.